The clone carrying this T cell receptor beta chain has a single count. This sample is part of a study of blood T cell repertoires in COVID-19. Study in general: Acute-phase and convalescent COVID-19 samples originated in the United States, Italy and Spain. T cells, B-cell-depleted T cells, or PBMCs supplied cDNA or gDNA.

From germline, CDR1 is GTSNPN and CDR2 SVGIG (reference sequence). V lost 0 bases, J lost 7 bases, and 9 bases lay in between. This CDR3 region has 13 residues. Original handling: Reference gene primer amplification yielded estimated nucleated cell counts. Clones were sequenced by immunoSEQ multiplex PCR, and TCRdb holds only the in-frame ones, with some missing. Clonal size and the V and J genes are those of that table, whereas D and trimming came from the DNA. Among some 98,000 clones, around 84% were seen once, and the ten largest hold roughly 25%. The chain carries TRBV30 and TRBJ1-4; D is perhaps TRBD1 (6 bases). The specimen sequenced was peripheral blood. This clonotype originated in a man aged 55 to 70 with acute or convalescent COVID-19. The CDR3, as DNA: TGTGCCTGGAGTGTGGGGGACATTGAAAAACTGTTTTTT. Translating gives CAWSVGDIEKLFF.